This TCR beta chain emerged from a study of cytomegalovirus exposure and HLA in healthy donors. Across the whole study: Out of 170 million or so T cells, an earlier analysis found 117 million unique TCR beta sequences in total.

Trimming took off 3 bases at V and 2 bases at J, with 13 bases between the two ends. The CDR3 length is 15 residues. Germline V gene lookup returns CDR1 KGHSH and CDR2 LQKENI. Primers included in the PCR were 60 Vbeta and 13 Jbeta primers. Data came from immunoSEQ multiplex PCR; TCRdb stores just in-frame clones and leaves some out. In the table there are 80,000 or so clones, just over 75% of which are singletons. The gene calls are TRBV18 and TRBJ1-2; possibly TRBD1 for D (6 bases). The source is a man aged 50 or older in good health and CMV-seropositive. The sequenced sample was PBMCs. The CDR3 here is CASSPRQARNYGYTF. The CDR3 bases are TGTGCCAGCTCACCGCGACAGGCCCGAAACTATGGCTACACCTTC.